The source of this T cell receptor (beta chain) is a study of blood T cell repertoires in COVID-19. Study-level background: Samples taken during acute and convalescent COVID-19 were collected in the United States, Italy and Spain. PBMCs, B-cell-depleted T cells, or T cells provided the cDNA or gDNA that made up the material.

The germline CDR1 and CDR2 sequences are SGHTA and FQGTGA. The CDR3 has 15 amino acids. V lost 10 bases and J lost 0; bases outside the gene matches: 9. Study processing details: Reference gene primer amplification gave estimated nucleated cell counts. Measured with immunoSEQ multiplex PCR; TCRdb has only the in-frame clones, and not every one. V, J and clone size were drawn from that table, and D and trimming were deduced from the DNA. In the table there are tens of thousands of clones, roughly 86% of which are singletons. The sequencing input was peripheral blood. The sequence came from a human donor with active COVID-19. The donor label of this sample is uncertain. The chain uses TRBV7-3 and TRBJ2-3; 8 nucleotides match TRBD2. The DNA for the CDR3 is TGTGCCACTAGTGCAGCGGGGGCCAGCACAGATACGCAGTATTTT. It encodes CATSAAGASTDTQYF.